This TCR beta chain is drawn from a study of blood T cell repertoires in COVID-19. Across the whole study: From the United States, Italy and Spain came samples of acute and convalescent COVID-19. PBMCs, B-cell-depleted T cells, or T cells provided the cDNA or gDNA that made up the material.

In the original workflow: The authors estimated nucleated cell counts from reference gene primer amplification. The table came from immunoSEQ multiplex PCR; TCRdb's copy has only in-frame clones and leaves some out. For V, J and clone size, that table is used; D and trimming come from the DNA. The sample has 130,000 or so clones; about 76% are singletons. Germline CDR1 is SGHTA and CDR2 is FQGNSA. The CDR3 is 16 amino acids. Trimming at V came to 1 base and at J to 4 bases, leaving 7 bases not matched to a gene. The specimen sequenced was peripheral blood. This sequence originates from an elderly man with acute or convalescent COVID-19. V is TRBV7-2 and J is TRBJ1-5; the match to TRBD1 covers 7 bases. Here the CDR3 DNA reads TGTGCCAGCAGCTTAGAGGTGACAGGGAAGAATCAGCCCCAGCATTTT. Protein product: CASSLEVTGKNQPQHF.